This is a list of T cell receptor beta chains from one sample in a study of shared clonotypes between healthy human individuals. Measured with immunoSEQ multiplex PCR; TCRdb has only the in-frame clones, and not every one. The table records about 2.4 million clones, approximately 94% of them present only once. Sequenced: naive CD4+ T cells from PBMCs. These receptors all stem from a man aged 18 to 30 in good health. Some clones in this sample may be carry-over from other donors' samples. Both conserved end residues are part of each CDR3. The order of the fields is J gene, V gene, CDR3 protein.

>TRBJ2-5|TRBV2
CASRGLAWTQYF
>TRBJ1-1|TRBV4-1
CASSRVDSFEAFF
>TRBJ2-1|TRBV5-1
CASSELGLSSYNEQFF
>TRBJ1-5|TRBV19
CASSPQTGRVAQPQHF
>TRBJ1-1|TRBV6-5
CASSYPAQGGGTEAFF
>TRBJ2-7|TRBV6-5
CASSLLSGGRSYEQYF
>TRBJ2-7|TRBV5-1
CASSPRTPGDYEQYF
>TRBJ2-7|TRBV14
CASSTRGKRYEQYF
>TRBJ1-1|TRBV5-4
CASSSGQREAFF
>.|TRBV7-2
CASSSRTTYEQYF
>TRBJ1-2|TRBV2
CASSEALGGYTF
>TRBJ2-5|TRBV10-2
CASSTSASSGTQYF
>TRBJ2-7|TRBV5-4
CASSLGRGTARDEQYF
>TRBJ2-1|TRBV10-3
CAISEHPGGDSGLHEQFF
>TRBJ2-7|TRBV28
CASSFPADYEQYF
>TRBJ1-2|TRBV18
CASSPPMGAGYGYTF
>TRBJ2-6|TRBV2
CASSRDRVSSGANVLTF
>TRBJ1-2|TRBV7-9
CASSPGGDYGYTF
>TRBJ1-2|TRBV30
CAWKKSASMGYTF
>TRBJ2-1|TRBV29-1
CSVGTASGSNEQFF
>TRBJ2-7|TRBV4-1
CASSQGVSGGPGEQYF
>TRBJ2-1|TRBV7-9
CASSSQQGTEQFF
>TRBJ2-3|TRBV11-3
CASSLPRGDTQYF
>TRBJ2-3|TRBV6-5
CASSVPAPAGDTQYF
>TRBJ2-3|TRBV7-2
CASSLGLSTDTQYF
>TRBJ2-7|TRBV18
CASSPGIRGEGEQYF
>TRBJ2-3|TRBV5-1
CASSFLAGTSTDTQYF
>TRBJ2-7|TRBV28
CASRERERGEQYF
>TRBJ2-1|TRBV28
CASSLPGGIYNEQFF
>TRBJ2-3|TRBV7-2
CASSNRASVSQYF
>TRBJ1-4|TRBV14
CASSPYRGQTEKLFF
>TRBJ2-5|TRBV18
CASSQRTSGETQYF
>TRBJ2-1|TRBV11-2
CASSSSGQEQFF
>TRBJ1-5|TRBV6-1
CATSEGDQPQHF
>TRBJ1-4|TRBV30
CAWSVWGPGGYEKLFF
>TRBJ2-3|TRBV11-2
CASSPSLGDTQYF
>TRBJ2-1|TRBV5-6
CASTGGDSYNEQFF
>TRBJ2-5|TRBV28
CASTGGRVGGPRETQYF
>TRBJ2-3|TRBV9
CASSPRYWSTDTQYF
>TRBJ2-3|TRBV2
CASGGQARDTQYF
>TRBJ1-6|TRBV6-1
CASSEEGPYNSPLHF
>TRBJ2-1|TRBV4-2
CASEGGQGYNEQFF
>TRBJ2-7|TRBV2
CASRTERSSYEQYF
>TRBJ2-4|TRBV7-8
CASSLAGLWGGLAKNIQYF
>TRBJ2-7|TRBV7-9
CASSPFRTETYEQYF
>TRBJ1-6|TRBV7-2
CASSLVSGPIYNSPLHF
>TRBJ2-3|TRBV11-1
CASSFRTGSTDTQYF
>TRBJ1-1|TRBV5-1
CASSLGSSTGTEAFF
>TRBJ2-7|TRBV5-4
CASSTGLAGAYEQYF
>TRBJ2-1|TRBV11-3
CASSLGRTSGRDNEQFF
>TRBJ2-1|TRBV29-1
CSVEGALAGYNEQFF
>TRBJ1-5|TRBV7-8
CASSSGRVQPQHF